One sample yielded the 17 T cell receptor beta chains listed below, sequenced in a study of identical twins. TCRdb analysed the 5' RACE reads with MiXCR anew, one entry per CDR3 protein. The sample carries around 1.7 million distinct CDR3 sequences, about 30% recorded once. Sequenced input: cord blood. These receptors came from a newborn girl in good health.

The chain links TRBV7-7 to TRBJ2-5; D could derive from TRBD1 or TRBD2 (5 bases each). In germline, CDR1 is SSHAT, CDR2 FNYEAQ (reference sequence). Between the trimmed V and J ends, which lost 6 bases and 11 bases, there was a span of 34 bases. This CDR3 has 18 residues. The CDR3 sequence: CASSNIPHEGPTEKEQYF. CDR3 DNA sequence: TGTGCCAGCAGTAATATTCCCCACGAGGGGCCCACCGAGAAAGAGCAGTACTTC.

The chain has TRBV4-2 and TRBJ2-5; TRBD2 aligns across 9 bases. V shed 0 bases and J 11 bases; nucleotides not matched to a gene: 16. The CDR3 has 17 amino acids. The germline gives CDR1 LGHNA, CDR2 YNFKEQ. The CDR3 DNA reads as TGTGCCAGCAGCCAAGATCCATTAGCGGGAGACGGCAATGAGCAGTACTTC. This gives the protein CASSQDPLAGDGNEQYF.

This clonotype has more than one count but fewer than ten. The V and J genes are TRBV3-1 and TRBJ1-1, with D perhaps TRBD1 (5 bases). Trimming pared 0 bases from V and 0 bases from J, leaving 14 bases between. Germline lookup yields CDR1 LGHDT and CDR2 YNNKEL (reference sequence). The CDR3 has 17 residues. This CDR3 is CASSQEATVFMNTEAFF. The DNA for the CDR3 is TGTGCCAGCAGCCAAGAGGCGACAGTCTTCATGAACACTGAAGCTTTCTTT.

Only a few counts were recorded for this clonotype. The chain is built from TRBV10-3 and TRBJ2-5; 7 bases match TRBD2. J was trimmed by 0 bases and V by 4 bases; bases with no gene match: 8. The CDR3 runs to 16 residues. Germline-derived CDR1 and CDR2 are ENHRY and SYGVKD. CDR3 nucleotide sequence: TGTGCCATCAGTGGAGGGACTAAGCGTAACCAAGAGACCCAGTACTTC. Encoded protein: CAISGGTKRNQETQYF.

In its sample, this clonotype was seen a few times. This chain uses TRBV2 with TRBJ2-7; D uncertain. Germline V CDR1 and CDR2: SNHLY, FYNNEI. The V gene lost 3 bases and the J gene lost 3 bases, with 12 bases spanning the gap. This CDR3 is 14 amino acids long. This CDR3 reads CASSERNRDYEQYF. CDR3 DNA sequence: TGTGCCAGCAGTGAGAGGAATCGAGACTACGAGCAGTACTTC.

This clonotype was seen a few times. This rearrangement joins TRBV25-1 to TRBJ1-4; no clear D gene. The CDR3 is made up of 13 amino acids. V was trimmed by 3 bases and J by 7 bases, leaving 9 bases between them. Germline assignment: CDR1 MGHDK and CDR2 SYGVNS. The CDR3: CASSDGRGEKLFF. In nucleotides, the CDR3 is TGTGCCAGCAGTGACGGACGAGGTGAAAAACTGTTTTTT.

The chain carries TRBV5-1 and TRBJ2-3, with 12 nucleotides matching TRBD2. After removal of 1 base from V and 7 bases from J, the junction contained 7 bases not matched to a gene. This CDR3 has 16 amino acids. The germline V gene encodes CDR1 SGHRS and CDR2 YFSETQ. The CDR3 protein is CASSLSLAGGPNTQYF. The CDR3 nucleotides read TGCGCCAGCAGCTTGAGTCTAGCGGGGGGGCCGAATACGCAGTATTTT.

Points on this clonotype: A much larger clone lies a single base off, so this may be a read error. CDR3 sequence reads: CASSQLQGMEAQYF. The CDR3 bases are TGCGCCAGCAGCCAACTTCAGGGAATGGAGGCCCAGTACTTC. The chain links TRBV4-1 to TRBJ2-5; either TRBD1 or TRBD2 may fit D (5 bases each). Trimming removed 2 bases from V and 9 bases from J, with 16 bases in between. CDR1 is MGHRA, CDR2 YSYEKL, per germline. This CDR3 contains 14 residues.

The CDR3, as DNA: TGTGCCAGCAGTTATCAAGGCGGGTCAGCCCAAGAGACCCAGTACTTC. This codes for CASSYQGGSAQETQYF. This sequence joins TRBV6-5 and TRBJ2-5, with a possible D match to TRBD2 (5 bases). Germline CDR1 reads MNHEY; CDR2 reads SVGAGI. The CDR3 is 16 residues long. V gave up 3 bases and J gave up 1 base, with 15 bases separating them.

The chain joins TRBV30 to TRBJ1-2, with unresolved D. V lost 1 base and J 5 bases, leaving 11 bases between the germline ends. CDR1 is GTSNPN, CDR2 SVGIG, per germline (reference sequence). The CDR3 consists of 13 residues. CDR3 DNA: TGTGCCTGGAGTGCCGACCGGCGGTATGGCTACACCTTC. Translation: CAWSADRRYGYTF. Drawing the rest from reference TRBV30 and TRBJ1-2, the complete variable domain is SQTIHQWPATLVQPVGSPLSLECTVEGTSNPNLYWYRQAAGRGLQLLFYSVGIGQISSEVPQNLSASRPQDRQFILSSKKLLLSDSGFYLCAWSADRRYGYTFGSGTRLTVV.

Only a few counts were recorded for this clonotype. The rearrangement links TRBV7-9 to TRBJ1-4; tentative D call: TRBD1 (5 bases). Trimming removed 1 base at V and 2 bases at J, with 17 bases between. Germline lookup yields CDR1 SEHNR and CDR2 FQNEAQ (reference sequence). The CDR3 runs 18 residues. CDR3 in amino acids: CASSLGQSLGGTNEKLFF. DNA of the CDR3: TGTGCCAGCAGCTTAGGACAGTCCCTAGGAGGCACTAATGAAAAACTGTTTTTT.

This clonotype came up a few times. The chain joins TRBV10-3 to TRBJ1-5; 7 bases line up with TRBD1. The V gene end was trimmed by 0 bases and the J gene end by 4 bases; junction bases not matched to a gene: 3. Germline V CDR1 and CDR2: ENHRY, SYGVKD. CDR3 length: 15 amino acids. CDR3 protein: CAISESTDRNQPQHF. The DNA for the CDR3 is TGTGCCATCAGTGAGTCGACGGACAGGAATCAGCCCCAGCATTTT.

This chain links TRBV9 with TRBJ2-1; D remains ambiguous. Trimming removed 8 bases at V and 10 bases at J, with 7 bases between. Germline V lookup: CDR1 SGDLS, CDR2 YYNGEE. This CDR3 is 9 amino acids long. The CDR3 DNA reads TGTGCCAGTGACGTGGAGCAGTTCTTC. It is translated as CASDVEQFF. The whole variable domain, filled in from reference TRBV9 and TRBJ2-1, reads DSGVTQTPKHLITATGQRVTLRCSPRSGDLSVYWYQQSLDQGLQFLIQYYNGEERAKGNILERFSAQQFPDLHSELNLSSLELGDSALYFCASDVEQFFGPGTRLTVL.

This clonotype has only a few counts. The chain has TRBV5-5 and TRBJ1-2, with 8 nucleotides matching TRBD1. The CDR3 is 14 residues long. Germline CDR1 SGHKS, CDR2 YYEKEE (reference sequence). V trimming: 2 bases; J trimming: 4 bases; junction bases outside the gene matches: 4. The chain's CDR3 is CASSLRTGFYGYTF. CDR3 coding DNA: TGTGCCAGCAGCTTAAGGACAGGGTTCTATGGCTACACCTTC.

In the case of this clonotype: One base away lies a much larger clone, so this may be a sequencing read error. The chain combines TRBV5-1 with TRBJ2-1, with 12 bases that match TRBD2. V dropped 3 bases and J dropped 0; count of bases not matched to a gene: 1. The germline V gene has CDR1 SGHRS and CDR2 YFSETQ. This CDR3 region has 16 residues. CDR3 sequence: CASSWGLAGSYNEQFF. CDR3 DNA sequence: TGCGCCAGCAGCTGGGGACTAGCGGGCTCCTACAATGAGCAGTTCTTC.

This clonotype has more than one count but fewer than ten. V is TRBV10-3 and J is TRBJ2-7; tentatively, D is TRBD1 (5 bases). Trimming shortened V by 7 bases and J by 5 bases, and 9 bases separated the two germline ends. The germline V gene encodes CDR1 ENHRY and CDR2 SYGVKD. CDR3 length: 11 amino acids. This CDR3 reads CAITEGDEQYF. The CDR3 DNA reads TGTGCCATCACGGAAGGGGACGAGCAGTACTTC.

The chain combines TRBV15 with TRBJ1-2; D not resolved. This CDR3 has 15 amino acids. Germline V CDR1 and CDR2: LNHNV, YYDKDF (reference sequence). The germline V and J ends were trimmed by 0 bases and 5 bases, with 13 bases remaining between them. CDR3 loop: CATSRDWATAYGYTF. As DNA, the CDR3 is TGTGCCACCAGCAGAGATTGGGCTACAGCTTATGGCTACACCTTC.